The sequence of this T cell receptor (beta chain) was determined in a study of cytomegalovirus exposure and HLA in healthy donors. The length of the CDR3 is 14 residues. Trimming stripped 4 bases from V and 2 bases from J, with 11 bases between. CDR1 is MGHDK and CDR2 is SYGVNS in the germline V gene. PCR used 60 Vbeta primers and 13 Jbeta primers. Sequencing used immunoSEQ multiplex PCR; TCRdb keeps in-frame clones, though not all of them. The sample yields around 100,000 clones, roughly 78% seen once. This receptor was obtained from a male donor in good health and CMV-seropositive. J is TRBJ1-1 and V is TRBV25-1; D is undetermined. Input material: PBMCs. CDR3 nucleotide sequence: TGTGCCAGCAGTGGGTCCGCGGAAAACACTGAAGCTTTCTTT. As protein: CASSGSAENTEAFF.